This T cell receptor (beta chain) was profiled in a study of tumor and adjacent non-tumor tissue in lung cancer. Study as a whole: Patients were aged roughly 30 to 76, roughly 9 men and 5 women, stage I to III. About 4.17 million productive TCRbeta reads were obtained per sample on average.

RNA was extracted from bulk tissue without any cell sorting. Distant lung tissue was collected more than 3 cm away from the tumor edge. Study conclusions and caveats: Tumor tissue had significantly higher TCR diversity than normal lung. Normal lung showed higher cumulative top 100 clone frequency than tumor.

In germline, CDR1 is LGHNA, CDR2 YNFKEQ. The CDR3 runs to 14 residues. Notes on this clonotype: Its target is not known. Its ends do not fully match the called genes, so a read error is possible.

A modified ARM-PCR protocol with three rounds of nested PCR amplified TCRbeta. MiXCR was run by TCRdb on the multiplex PCR reads, yielding one entry per CDR3 protein. The top ten clones hold around 20% of a sample with more than 85,000 distinct CDR3 sequences, roughly three fifths of them seen once. The chain links TRBV4-2 to TRBJ2-1; D is unclear. The sequencing input was distant non-tumor lung tissue. The TCR was taken from a man aged 55 to 70 with non-small cell lung cancer. The CDR3 nucleotides are TGTGCCAGCAGCCAAGAGCGGTTATACAACGAGCATTTCTTC. Protein product: CASSQERLYNEHFF.